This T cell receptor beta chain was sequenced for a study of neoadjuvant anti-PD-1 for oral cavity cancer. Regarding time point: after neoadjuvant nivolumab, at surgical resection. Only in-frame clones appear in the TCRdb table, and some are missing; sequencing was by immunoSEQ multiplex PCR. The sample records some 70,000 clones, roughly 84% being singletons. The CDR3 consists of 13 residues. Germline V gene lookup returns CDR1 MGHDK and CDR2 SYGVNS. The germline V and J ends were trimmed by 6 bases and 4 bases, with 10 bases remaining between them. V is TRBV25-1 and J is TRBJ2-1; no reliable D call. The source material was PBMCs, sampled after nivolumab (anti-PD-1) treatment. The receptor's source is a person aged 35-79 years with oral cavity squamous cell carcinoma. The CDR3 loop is CASSIYPYNEQFF. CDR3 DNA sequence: TGTGCCAGCAGCATATACCCTTACAATGAGCAGTTCTTC.